This TCR beta chain is from a study of PD-L1 blockade in urothelial cancer. About the study: Administration of atezolizumab to patients began in the mid-2010s, at 1,200 mg intravenously every 3 weeks. There were a median of approximately 140,000 T cells in blood samples.

Using immunoSEQ multiplex PCR, the repertoire was profiled, and TCRdb retains in-frame clones only, with some absent. The sample comprises tens of thousands of clones, roughly 85% of which are singletons, and about 14% rests with the top ten. V was clipped by 9 bases and J by 1 base; unmatched bases: 4. This CDR3 has 14 residues. The germline V gene has CDR1 SNHLY and CDR2 FYNNEI. Documented time point: pretreatment peripheral blood. V is TRBV2 and J is TRBJ2-3; TRBD2 agrees at 10 bases. This specimen consisted of PBMCs, obtained around atezolizumab (anti-PD-L1) treatment. The TCR comes from a woman aged 55-70 years with urothelial cancer. Written as DNA, the CDR3 is TGTGCCAGTGGGCTAGCGGGGGGCACAGATACGCAGTATTTT. This sequence encodes CASGLAGGTDTQYF.